The next 2 T cell receptor beta chains were all read from a single sample in a study of T cells in Graves' hyperthyroidism and ophthalmopathy. The source material, RNA transcripts, was used to amplify TCR beta CDR3 regions. The HTBI primer set drove a first-round RT-PCR of the TCR CDR3. TCRdb re-analysed the multiplex PCR reads in MiXCR, keeping a single row per CDR3 protein. Among hundreds of thousands of distinct CDR3 sequences listed, roughly 25% were seen once. Source material: blood. All receptors derive from a woman aged 25 to 39 with Graves' ophthalmopathy.

V is TRBV28 and J is TRBJ1-2, with D uncertain. Germline CDR1 MDHEN, CDR2 SYDVKM. V was trimmed by 4 bases and J by 1 base, leaving 13 bases between them. The CDR3 sequence is 15 residues long. The CDR3 here is CASSSIRTDNYGYTF. DNA of the CDR3: TGTGCCAGCAGTTCCATTCGAACTGATAACTATGGCTACACCTTC.

This clonotype came up many times. The chain employs TRBV5-1 and TRBJ1-2, with D possibly TRBD1 on 6 matching bases. Germline CDR1 SGHRS, CDR2 YFSETQ. This CDR3 has 13 amino acids. V lost 4 bases to trimming and J lost 4 bases, with 11 bases between them. The CDR3 spells CASSHDRSYGYTF. DNA for the CDR3: TGCGCCAGCAGCCACGACAGGTCCTATGGCTACACCTTC.